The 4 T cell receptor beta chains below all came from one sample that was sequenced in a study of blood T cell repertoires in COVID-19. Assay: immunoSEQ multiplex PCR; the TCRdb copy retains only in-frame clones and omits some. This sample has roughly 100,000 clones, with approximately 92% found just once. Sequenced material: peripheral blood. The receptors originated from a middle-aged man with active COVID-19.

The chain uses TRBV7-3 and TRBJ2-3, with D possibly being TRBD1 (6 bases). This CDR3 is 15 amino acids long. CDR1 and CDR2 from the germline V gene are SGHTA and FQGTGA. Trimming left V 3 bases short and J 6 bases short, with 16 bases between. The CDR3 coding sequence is TGTGCCAGCAGCTTGTCGGGACAACTGGGTGATACGCAGTATTTT. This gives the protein CASSLSGQLGDTQYF.

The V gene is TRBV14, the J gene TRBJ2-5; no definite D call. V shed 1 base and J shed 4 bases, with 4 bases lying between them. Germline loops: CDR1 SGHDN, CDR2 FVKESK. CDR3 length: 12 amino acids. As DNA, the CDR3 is TGTGCCAGCAGCCAAGGCGGAGAGACCCAGTACTTC. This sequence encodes CASSQGGETQYF.

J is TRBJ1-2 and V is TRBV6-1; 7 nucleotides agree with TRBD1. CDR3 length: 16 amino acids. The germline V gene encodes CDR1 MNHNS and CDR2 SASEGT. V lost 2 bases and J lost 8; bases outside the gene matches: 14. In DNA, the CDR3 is TGTGCCAGCAGTGAAAGTATGGGACAGCCTCCTTTCGGCTACACCTTC. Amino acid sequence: CASSESMGQPPFGYTF.

In DNA form, the CDR3 reads TGTGCCAGCTGGACGGGAGGATACGAGCAGTACTTC. It encodes CASWTGGYEQYF. V is TRBV28 and J is TRBJ2-7, with 7 bases aligning to TRBD2. CDR1 MDHEN and CDR2 SYDVKM come from the germline V gene. With 8 bases clipped from V and 4 bases from J, the junction kept 5 bases outside the gene matches. The CDR3 consists of 12 residues.